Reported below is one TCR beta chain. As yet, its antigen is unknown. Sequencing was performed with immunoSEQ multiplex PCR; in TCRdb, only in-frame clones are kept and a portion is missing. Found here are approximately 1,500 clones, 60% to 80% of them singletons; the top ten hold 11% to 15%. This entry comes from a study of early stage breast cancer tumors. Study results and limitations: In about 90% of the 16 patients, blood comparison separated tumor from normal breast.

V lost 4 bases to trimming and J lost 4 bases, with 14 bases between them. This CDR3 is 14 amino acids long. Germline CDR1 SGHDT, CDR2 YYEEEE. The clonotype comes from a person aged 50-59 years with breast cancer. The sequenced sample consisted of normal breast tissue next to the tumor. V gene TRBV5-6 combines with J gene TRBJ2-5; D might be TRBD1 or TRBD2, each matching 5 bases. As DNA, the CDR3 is TGTGCCAGCAGCCCTACGGGGCTCGGAGAGACCCAGTACTTC. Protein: CASSPTGLGETQYF.